One and the same sample provided the 32 T cell receptor beta chains below, sequenced in a study of control samples from healthy donors and cancer patients. Sequenced by immunoSEQ multiplex PCR; TCRdb stores in-frame clones only, minus some. The sample records approximately 180,000 clones, 90% to 95% being singletons. The source material was blood. The receptors were gathered from a young woman in good health.

Only a few counts were recorded for this clone. The gene calls are TRBV5-4 and TRBJ2-7; D is possibly TRBD1 or TRBD2 (6 bases each). This CDR3 has 12 residues. V was shortened by 3 bases and J by 6 bases, with 10 bases between the two germline ends. Per the germline V gene, CDR1 is SGHNT and CDR2 is YYREEE (reference sequence). The CDR3 DNA is TGTGCCAGCAGCTGGGGGGCCACCGAGCAGTACTTC. Its protein product is CASSWGATEQYF.

This rearrangement joins TRBV4-1 to TRBJ2-1; TRBD2 is a possible D gene (6 bases). Germline values: CDR1 MGHRA, CDR2 YSYEKL. Trimming stripped 5 bases from V and 4 bases from J, with 21 bases between. CDR3 length equals 17 residues. The chain's CDR3 is CASSAGPTASRYNEQFF. DNA for the CDR3: TGCGCCAGCAGCGCGGGACCAACGGCGTCTAGGTACAATGAGCAGTTCTTC.

The rearrangement joins TRBV3-1 (or the pseudogene TRBV3-2) to TRBJ1-1; TRBD1 is a possible D gene (5 bases). Germline V gives CDR1 LGHDT, CDR2 YNNKEL (reference sequence). Trimming removed 6 bases from V and 0 bases from J, with 17 bases in between. The CDR3 extends over 16 amino acids. The CDR3 region is CASRRAGRTMNTEAFF. The DNA for the CDR3 is TGTGCCAGCAGAAGGGCGGGACGGACCATGAACACTGAAGCTTTCTTT.

The chain couples TRBV10-1 to TRBJ2-1; TRBD1 matches 9 bases. This CDR3 spans 19 amino acids. The germline V gene encodes CDR1 WNHNN and CDR2 SYGVQD (reference sequence). The V gene end was trimmed by 3 bases and the J gene end by 8 bases; junction bases not matched to a gene: 20. CDR3 protein: CASSDFGTGGTGKVDEQFF. DNA of the CDR3: TGCGCCAGCAGTGACTTTGGCACCGGAGGGACAGGGAAAGTGGATGAGCAGTTCTTC.

V usage is TRBV6-5 and J usage is TRBJ2-3; perhaps TRBD1 as D (5 bases). Germline V lookup: CDR1 MNHEY, CDR2 SVGAGI. This CDR3 contains 15 residues. V lost 7 bases and J 1 base, leaving 15 bases between the germline ends. The DNA for the CDR3 is TGTGCCAGCAAGCTCACAGGTATCCGCACAGATACGCAGTATTTT. Translated, it gives CASKLTGIRTDTQYF.

The rearrangement joins TRBV7-8 to TRBJ1-1; the D gene is possibly TRBD1 (6 bases). V dropped 4 bases and J dropped 3 bases, with 6 bases sitting between them. This CDR3 is built from 12 residues. Germline assignment: CDR1 SGHVS and CDR2 FQNEAQ. The CDR3 nucleotides read TGTGCCAGCAGCTGGGGGCACACTGAAGCTTTCTTT. It encodes CASSWGHTEAFF.

The V gene is TRBV7-2, the J gene TRBJ1-1; D is possibly TRBD1 (6 bases). Deletions cut 4 bases from V and 6 bases from J, with 18 bases between. Germline CDR1 reads SGHTA; CDR2 reads FQGNSA. This CDR3 contains 15 residues. This CDR3 is CASSSLQGALAEAFF. CDR3 nucleotide sequence: TGTGCCAGCAGCTCGCTACAGGGCGCTTTAGCTGAAGCTTTCTTT.

V gene TRBV5-1 combines with J gene TRBJ1-3, with a possible D match to TRBD1 (6 bases). Germline assignment: CDR1 SGHRS and CDR2 YFSETQ. The CDR3 runs to 14 residues. Trimming removed 7 bases at V and 0 bases at J, with 11 bases between. CDR3 in DNA: TGCGCCAGCCGAGACAGGAGCTCTGGAAACACCATATATTTT. It translates to CASRDRSSGNTIYF. The whole variable domain, remainder taken from reference TRBV5-1 and TRBJ1-3, is KAGVTQTPRYLIKTRGQQVTLSCSPISGHRSVSWYQQTPGQGLQFLFEYFSETQRNKGNFPGRFSGRQFSNSRSEMNVSTLELGDSALYLCASRDRSSGNTIYFGEGSWLTVV.

The chain has TRBV5-1 and TRBJ1-2, with 7 bases matching TRBD1. The CDR3 is 12 residues long. Germline V gene sequence: CDR1 SGHRS, CDR2 YFSETQ. With 2 bases clipped from V and 8 bases from J, the junction kept 3 bases outside the gene matches. The CDR3 loop is CASSFTGEGYTF. The CDR3 DNA is TGCGCCAGCAGCTTCACAGGGGAGGGCTACACCTTC. Full variable domain (rest looked up from reference TRBV5-1 and TRBJ1-2): KAGVTQTPRYLIKTRGQQVTLSCSPISGHRSVSWYQQTPGQGLQFLFEYFSETQRNKGNFPGRFSGRQFSNSRSEMNVSTLELGDSALYLCASSFTGEGYTFGSGTRLTVV.

The chain combines TRBV18 with TRBJ2-3; tentative D call: TRBD2 (5 bases). Germline loops: CDR1 KGHSH, CDR2 LQKENI. The CDR3 is 14 residues long. V was pared by 1 base and J by 0 bases, with 5 bases between. The CDR3 DNA is TGTGCCAGCTCACCACGGACTAGCACAGATACGCAGTATTTT. Amino acid sequence: CASSPRTSTDTQYF.

The chain is built from TRBV6-5 and TRBJ2-5; the D gene is possibly TRBD2 (5 bases). The germline V gene has CDR1 MNHEY and CDR2 SVGAGI. Trimming took off 6 bases at V and 6 bases at J, with 8 bases between the two ends. The CDR3 sequence is 11 residues long. The chain's CDR3 is CASSRDQTQYF. The CDR3 nucleotides are TGTGCCAGCAGCCGGGATCAGACCCAGTACTTC.

The chain joins TRBV6-5 to TRBJ1-6; D uncertain. The CDR3 consists of 15 residues. The V gene lost 0 bases and the J gene lost 6 bases, with 9 bases spanning the gap. Germline values: CDR1 MNHEY, CDR2 SVGAGI. CDR3: CASSYSSSRNSPLHF. As DNA, the CDR3 is TGTGCCAGCAGTTACTCGAGCAGTCGTAATTCACCCCTCCACTTT.

The rearrangement joins TRBV7-2 to TRBJ1-3; D remains unclear. The CDR3 contains 15 residues. V lost 2 bases, J lost 2 bases, and 10 bases lay in between. Germline CDR1 reads SGHTA; CDR2 reads FQGNSA. This CDR3 is CASSLFSRAGNTIYF. DNA for the CDR3: TGTGCCAGCAGCTTATTCTCCAGAGCTGGAAACACCATATATTTT.

This chain connects TRBV24-1 to TRBJ2-2; 11 bases fit TRBD1. V was pared by 3 bases and J by 5 bases, with 4 bases of the junction left unmatched. Germline values: CDR1 KGHDR, CDR2 SFDVKD. This CDR3 comprises 16 residues. The CDR3 here is CATSDPDRGQTGELFF. DNA for the CDR3: TGTGCCACCAGTGATCCGGACAGGGGGCAGACCGGGGAGCTGTTTTTT.

V and J are TRBV5-4 and TRBJ1-1, with a weak D call TRBD1 (6 bases). The CDR3 is made up of 15 amino acids. Germline loops: CDR1 SGHNT, CDR2 YYREEE (reference sequence). The V end lost 5 bases, the J end lost 3 bases, and 17 bases lay between the germline ends. The CDR3: CASSFPGDEDTEAFF. The DNA for the CDR3 is TGTGCCAGCAGTTTCCCAGGGGATGAGGACACTGAAGCTTTCTTT.

The rearrangement joins TRBV27 to TRBJ2-2; 14 bases line up with TRBD2. This CDR3 contains 15 residues. The V segment lost 6 bases and the J segment 5 bases; nucleotides outside the gene matches: 2. In germline, CDR1 is MNHEY, CDR2 SMNVEV (reference sequence). The CDR3 DNA is TGTGCCAGCAGGGGACTAGCGGGAGTAACCGGGGAGCTGTTTTTT. It is translated as CASRGLAGVTGELFF.

The chain carries TRBV2 and TRBJ2-3; 9 bases are a match to TRBD2. The V segment lost 10 bases and the J segment 4 bases; nucleotides outside the gene matches: 9. The CDR3 extends over 14 amino acids. CDR1 SNHLY and CDR2 FYNNEI come from the germline V gene. CDR3: CATNAGGQADTQYF. The CDR3 DNA reads as TGTGCCACGAACGCGGGGGGGCAGGCAGATACGCAGTATTTT.

This CDR3 reads CASTLYWTLSRNQPQHF. For the CDR3, the DNA is TGTGCCAGCACTCTTTATTGGACACTTAGCCGCAATCAGCCCCAGCATTTT. The genes are TRBV7-6 and TRBJ1-5, with D perhaps TRBD1 (5 bases). This CDR3 contains 17 residues. Trimming cost V 7 bases and J 2 bases, with 21 bases left between them. Germline CDR1 is SGHVS and CDR2 is FNYEAQ. The variable domain in full, completed from reference TRBV7-6 and TRBJ1-5, reads GAGVSQSPRYKVTKRGQDVALRCDPISGHVSLYWYRQALGQGPEFLTYFNYEAQQDKSGLPNDRFSAERPEGSISTLTIQRTEQRDSAMYRCASTLYWTLSRNQPQHFGDGTRLSIL.

This chain joins TRBV5-6 and TRBJ2-5; D remains unclear. The ends were cut back, 0 bases at V and 7 bases at J, with 7 bases in the middle. Germline V gene lookup returns CDR1 SGHDT and CDR2 YYEEEE. This CDR3 spans 12 amino acids. CDR3 sequence reads: CASSLDGGTQYF. The CDR3 DNA sequence: TGTGCCAGCAGCTTGGATGGTGGGACCCAGTACTTC.

The CDR3 loop is CASSSDRAGAYNSPLHF. For the CDR3, the DNA is TGTGCCAGCAGCTCGGACAGGGCCGGAGCGTATAATTCACCCCTCCACTTT. The rearrangement links TRBV5-4 to TRBJ1-6; 8 positions agree with TRBD1. Trimming took 3 bases from V and 4 from J; bases not matched to a gene: 9. CDR1 is SGHNT, CDR2 YYREEE, per germline (reference sequence). This CDR3 spans 17 amino acids.

The CDR3 DNA reads as TGTGCCAGCAGTTTCCCAGTCCGGGACAGGGGGGGCCCGGGTGGCTACACCTTC. Its protein is CASSFPVRDRGGPGGYTF. The chain links TRBV7-2 to TRBJ1-2; TRBD1 matches at 11 bases. In germline, CDR1 is SGHTA, CDR2 FQGNSA. The length of the CDR3 is 18 residues. Trimming at V came to 6 bases and at J to 7 bases, leaving 19 bases not matched to a gene.

The CDR3 sequence: CASSISGGAGTDTQYF. The CDR3 DNA is TGTGCCAGTAGTATATCGGGGGGGGCTGGGACAGATACGCAGTATTTT. The rearrangement joins TRBV19 to TRBJ2-3, with TRBD2 identical over 8 bases. Trimming removed 2 bases from V and 3 bases from J; junction bases left unmatched: 7. There are 16 residues in the CDR3. CDR1 LNHDA and CDR2 SQIVND come from the germline V gene (reference sequence).

This clone was seen a single time. The V gene is TRBV19, the J gene TRBJ1-3; the D is unclear. CDR1 LNHDA and CDR2 SQIVND come from the germline V gene (reference sequence). The CDR3 length is 13 residues. Deletions cut 6 bases from V and 2 bases from J, with 8 bases between. CDR3: CASSVNAGNTIYF. The CDR3 DNA reads as TGTGCCAGTAGCGTGAACGCTGGAAACACCATATATTTT.

V is TRBV5-4 and J is TRBJ1-3, with 10 bases lining up with TRBD1. The germline V gene has CDR1 SGHNT and CDR2 YYREEE (reference sequence). V shed 2 bases, J shed 4 bases, and the junction held 9 bases outside the gene matches. The CDR3 loop spans 17 amino acids. The CDR3 nucleotides read TGTGCCAGCAGCTTAACTCCGGGGACAGGGGAAGGAAACACCATATATTTT. This sequence encodes CASSLTPGTGEGNTIYF.

This chain connects TRBV28 to TRBJ2-4; 8 positions match TRBD1. This CDR3 region has 15 residues. Germline-derived CDR1 and CDR2 are MDHEN and SYDVKM. The V segment lost 6 bases and the J segment 3 bases; nucleotides outside the gene matches: 7. Written as DNA, the CDR3 is TGTGCCAGCAGCGAGTCACAGGGGGGCAAAAACATTCAGTACTTC. It specifies CASSESQGGKNIQYF.

V and J are TRBV9 and TRBJ1-2; 9 bases align to TRBD1. The CDR3 contains 15 residues. V gave up 2 bases and J gave up 5 bases; unmatched junction bases: 7. In germline, CDR1 is SGDLS, CDR2 YYNGEE. CDR3 coding DNA: TGTGCCAGCAGCGTTACCGGGACAGGGCTTTATGGCTACACCTTC. This translates into CASSVTGTGLYGYTF.

The chain couples TRBV6-5 to TRBJ1-1, with D perhaps matching TRBD1 (5 bases). The CDR3 extends over 12 amino acids. Germline V lookup: CDR1 MNHEY, CDR2 SVGAGI. V dropped 6 bases and J dropped 7 bases, with 12 bases sitting between them. In nucleotides, the CDR3 is TGTGCCAGCAGCATCCCGGGACTTGAAGCTTTCTTT. This sequence encodes CASSIPGLEAFF.

The rearrangement uses TRBV2 and TRBJ1-2; 10 bases are a match to TRBD1. The CDR3 runs to 15 residues. Trimming took 4 bases from V and 1 from J; bases not matched to a gene: 3. The germline V gene has CDR1 SNHLY and CDR2 FYNNEI. The CDR3 DNA reads TGTGCCAGCAGTGTGGACAGGGGGAATAACTATGGCTACACCTTC. Encoded protein: CASSVDRGNNYGYTF. The full variable domain, rest sourced from reference TRBV2 and TRBJ1-2, is EPEVTQTPSHQVTQMGQEVILRCVPISNHLYFYWYRQILGQKVEFLVSFYNNEISEKSEIFDDQFSVERPDGSNFTLKIRSTKLEDSAMYFCASSVDRGNNYGYTFGSGTRLTVV.

The chain couples TRBV5-4 to TRBJ1-3; 8 positions agree with TRBD1. V lost 3 bases and J lost 4; bases outside the gene matches: 3. The V gene's germline CDR1 is SGHNT and CDR2 YYREEE (reference sequence). The CDR3 extends over 14 amino acids. The CDR3 DNA reads as TGTGCCAGCAGCTCCAGGGACAGGGGAAACACCATATATTTT. Protein sequence: CASSSRDRGNTIYF.

The chain employs TRBV25-1 and TRBJ1-1; D gene uncertain. This CDR3 has 15 amino acids. Trimming stripped 0 bases from V and 0 bases from J, with 8 bases between. Germline values: CDR1 MGHDK, CDR2 SYGVNS. CDR3 DNA sequence: TGTGCCAGCAGTGAATACGGGGAGGTGAACACTGAAGCTTTCTTT. Translated, it gives CASSEYGEVNTEAFF.

The chain is built from TRBV2 and TRBJ2-7; 7 bases fit TRBD2. CDR3 length: 12 residues. The germline CDR1 and CDR2 sequences are SNHLY and FYNNEI. CDR3 amino acids: CVMKRGPYEQYF. CDR3 coding DNA: TGTGTCATGAAGCGGGGTCCCTACGAGCAGTACTTC.

The chain recombines TRBV5-1 with TRBJ2-1; 15 nucleotides align to TRBD2. V lost 4 bases and J lost 0; bases outside the gene matches: 8. The CDR3 contains 19 residues. The germline V gene encodes CDR1 SGHRS and CDR2 YFSETQ. CDR3 amino acids: CASSQGGLAGGPSYNEQFF. For the CDR3, the DNA is TGCGCCAGCAGCCAGGGGGGACTAGCGGGAGGCCCCTCCTACAATGAGCAGTTCTTC.